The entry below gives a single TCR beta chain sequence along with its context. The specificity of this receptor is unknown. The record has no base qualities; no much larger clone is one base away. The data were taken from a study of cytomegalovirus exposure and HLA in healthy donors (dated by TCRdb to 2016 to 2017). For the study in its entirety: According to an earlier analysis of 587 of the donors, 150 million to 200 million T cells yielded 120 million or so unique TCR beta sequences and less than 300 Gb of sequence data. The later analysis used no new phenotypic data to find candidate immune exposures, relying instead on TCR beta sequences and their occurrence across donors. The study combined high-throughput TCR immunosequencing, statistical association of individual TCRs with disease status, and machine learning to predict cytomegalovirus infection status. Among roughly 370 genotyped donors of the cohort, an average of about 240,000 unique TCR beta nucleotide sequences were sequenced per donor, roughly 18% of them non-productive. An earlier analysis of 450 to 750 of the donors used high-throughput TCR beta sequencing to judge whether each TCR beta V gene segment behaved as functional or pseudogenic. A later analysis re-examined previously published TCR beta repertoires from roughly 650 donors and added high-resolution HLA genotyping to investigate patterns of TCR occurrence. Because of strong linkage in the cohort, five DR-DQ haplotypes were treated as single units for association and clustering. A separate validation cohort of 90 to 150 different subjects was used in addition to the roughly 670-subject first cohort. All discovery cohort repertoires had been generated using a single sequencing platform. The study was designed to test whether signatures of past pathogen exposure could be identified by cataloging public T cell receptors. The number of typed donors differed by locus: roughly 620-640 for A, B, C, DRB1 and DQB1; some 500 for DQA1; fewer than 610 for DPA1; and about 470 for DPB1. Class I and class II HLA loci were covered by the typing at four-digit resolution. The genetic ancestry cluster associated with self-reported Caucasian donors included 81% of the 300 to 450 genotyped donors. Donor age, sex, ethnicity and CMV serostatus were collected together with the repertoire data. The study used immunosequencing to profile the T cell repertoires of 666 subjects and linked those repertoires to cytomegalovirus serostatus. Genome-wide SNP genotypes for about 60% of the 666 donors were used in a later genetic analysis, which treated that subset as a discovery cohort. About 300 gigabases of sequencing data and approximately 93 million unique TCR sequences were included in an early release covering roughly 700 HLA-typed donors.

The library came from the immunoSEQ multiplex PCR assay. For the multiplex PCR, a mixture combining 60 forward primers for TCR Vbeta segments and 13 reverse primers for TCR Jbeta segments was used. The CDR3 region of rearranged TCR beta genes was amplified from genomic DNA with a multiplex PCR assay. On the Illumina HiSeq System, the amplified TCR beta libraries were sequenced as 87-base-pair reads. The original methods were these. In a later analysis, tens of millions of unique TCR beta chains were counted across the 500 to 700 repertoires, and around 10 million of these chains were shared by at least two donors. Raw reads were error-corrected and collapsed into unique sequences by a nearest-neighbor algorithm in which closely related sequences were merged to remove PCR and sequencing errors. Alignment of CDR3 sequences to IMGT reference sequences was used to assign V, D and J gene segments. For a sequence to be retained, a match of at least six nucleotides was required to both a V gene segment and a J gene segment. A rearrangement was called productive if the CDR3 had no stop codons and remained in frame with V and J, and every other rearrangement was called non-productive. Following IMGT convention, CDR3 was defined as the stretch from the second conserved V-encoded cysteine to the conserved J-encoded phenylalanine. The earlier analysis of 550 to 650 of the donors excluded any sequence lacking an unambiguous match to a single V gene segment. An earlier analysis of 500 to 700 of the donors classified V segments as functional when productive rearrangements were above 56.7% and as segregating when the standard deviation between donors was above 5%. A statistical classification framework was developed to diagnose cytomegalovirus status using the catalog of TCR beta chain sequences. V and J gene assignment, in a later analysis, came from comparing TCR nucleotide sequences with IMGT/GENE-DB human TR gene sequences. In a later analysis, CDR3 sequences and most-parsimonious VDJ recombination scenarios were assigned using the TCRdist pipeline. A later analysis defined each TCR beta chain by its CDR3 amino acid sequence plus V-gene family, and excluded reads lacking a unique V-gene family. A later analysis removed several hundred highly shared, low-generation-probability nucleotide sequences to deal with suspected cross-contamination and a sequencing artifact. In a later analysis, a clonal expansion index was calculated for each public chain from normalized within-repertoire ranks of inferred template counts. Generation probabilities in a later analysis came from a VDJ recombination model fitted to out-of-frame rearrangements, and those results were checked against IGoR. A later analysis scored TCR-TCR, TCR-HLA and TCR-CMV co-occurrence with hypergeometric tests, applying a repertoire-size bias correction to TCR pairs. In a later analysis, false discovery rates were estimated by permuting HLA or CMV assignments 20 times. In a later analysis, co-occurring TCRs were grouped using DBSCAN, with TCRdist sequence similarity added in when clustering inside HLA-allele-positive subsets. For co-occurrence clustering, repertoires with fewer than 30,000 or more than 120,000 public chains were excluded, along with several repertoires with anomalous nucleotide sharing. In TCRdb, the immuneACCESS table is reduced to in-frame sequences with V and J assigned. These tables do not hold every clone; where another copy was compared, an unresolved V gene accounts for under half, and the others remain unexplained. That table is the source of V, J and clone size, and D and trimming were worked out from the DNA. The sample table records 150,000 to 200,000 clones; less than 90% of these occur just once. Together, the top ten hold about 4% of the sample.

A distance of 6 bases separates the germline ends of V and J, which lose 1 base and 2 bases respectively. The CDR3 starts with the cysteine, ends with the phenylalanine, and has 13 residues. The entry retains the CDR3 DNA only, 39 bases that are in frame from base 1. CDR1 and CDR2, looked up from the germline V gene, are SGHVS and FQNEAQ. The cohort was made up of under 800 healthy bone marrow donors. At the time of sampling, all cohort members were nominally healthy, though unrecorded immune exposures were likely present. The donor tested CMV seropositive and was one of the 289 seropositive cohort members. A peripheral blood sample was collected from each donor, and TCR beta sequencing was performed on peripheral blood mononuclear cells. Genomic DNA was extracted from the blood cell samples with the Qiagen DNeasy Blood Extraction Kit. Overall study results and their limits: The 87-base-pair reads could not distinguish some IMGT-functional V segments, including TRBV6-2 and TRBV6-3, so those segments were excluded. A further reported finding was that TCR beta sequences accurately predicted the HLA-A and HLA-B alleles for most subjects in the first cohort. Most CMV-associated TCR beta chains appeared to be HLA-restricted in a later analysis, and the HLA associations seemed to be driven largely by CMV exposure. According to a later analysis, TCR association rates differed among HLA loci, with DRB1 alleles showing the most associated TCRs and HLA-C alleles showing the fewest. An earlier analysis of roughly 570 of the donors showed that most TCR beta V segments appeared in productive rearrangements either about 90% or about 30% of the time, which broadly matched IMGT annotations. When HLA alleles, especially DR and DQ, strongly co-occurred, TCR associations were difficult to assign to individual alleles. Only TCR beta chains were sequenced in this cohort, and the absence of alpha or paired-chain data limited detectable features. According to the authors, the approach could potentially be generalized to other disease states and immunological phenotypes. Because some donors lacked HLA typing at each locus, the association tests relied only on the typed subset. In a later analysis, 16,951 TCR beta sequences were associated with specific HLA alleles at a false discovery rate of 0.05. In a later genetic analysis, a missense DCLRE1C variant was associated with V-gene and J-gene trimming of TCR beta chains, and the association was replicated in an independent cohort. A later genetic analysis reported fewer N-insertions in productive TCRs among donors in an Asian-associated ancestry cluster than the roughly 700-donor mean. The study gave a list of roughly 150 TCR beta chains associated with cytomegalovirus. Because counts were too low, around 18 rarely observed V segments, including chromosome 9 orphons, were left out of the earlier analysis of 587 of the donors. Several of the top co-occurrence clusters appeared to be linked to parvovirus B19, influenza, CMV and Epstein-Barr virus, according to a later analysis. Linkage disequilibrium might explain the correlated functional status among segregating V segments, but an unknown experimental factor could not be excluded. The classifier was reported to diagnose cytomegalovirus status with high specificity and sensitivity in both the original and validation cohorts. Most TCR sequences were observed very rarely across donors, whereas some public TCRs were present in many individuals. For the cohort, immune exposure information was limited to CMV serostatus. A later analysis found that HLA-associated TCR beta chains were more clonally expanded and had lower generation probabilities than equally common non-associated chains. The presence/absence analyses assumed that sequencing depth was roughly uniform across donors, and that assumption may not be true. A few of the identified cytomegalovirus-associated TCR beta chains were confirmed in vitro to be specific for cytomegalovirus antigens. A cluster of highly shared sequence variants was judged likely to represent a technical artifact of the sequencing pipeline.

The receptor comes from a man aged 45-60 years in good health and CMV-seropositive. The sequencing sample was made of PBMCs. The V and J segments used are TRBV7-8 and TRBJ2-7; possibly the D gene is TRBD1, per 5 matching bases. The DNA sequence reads TGTGCCAGCAGCTTAGACAGGACCTACGAGCAGTACTTC. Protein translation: CASSLDRTYEQYF. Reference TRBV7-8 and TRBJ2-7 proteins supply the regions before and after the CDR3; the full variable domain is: GAGVSQSPRYKVAKRGQDVALRCDPISGHVSLFWYQQALGQGPEFLTYFQNEAQLDKSGLPSDRFFAERPEGSVSTLKIQRTQQEDSAVYLCASSLDRTYEQYFGPGTRLTVT.